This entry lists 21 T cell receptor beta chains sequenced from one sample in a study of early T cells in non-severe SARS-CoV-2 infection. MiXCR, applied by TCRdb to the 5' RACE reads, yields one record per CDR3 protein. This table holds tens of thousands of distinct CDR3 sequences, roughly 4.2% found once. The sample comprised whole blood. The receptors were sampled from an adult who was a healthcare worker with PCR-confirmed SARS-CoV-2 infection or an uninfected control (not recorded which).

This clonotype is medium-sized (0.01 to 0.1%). Written as DNA, the CDR3 is TGTGCCTGGAGGGACAGGGCGAACACTGAAGCTTTCTTT. Translation: CAWRDRANTEAFF. V and J are TRBV30 and TRBJ1-1; 8 bases are a match to TRBD1. J lost 1 base, V lost 3 bases, and 1 base had no gene match. This CDR3 region has 13 residues. The germline gives CDR1 GTSNPN, CDR2 SVGIG (reference sequence).

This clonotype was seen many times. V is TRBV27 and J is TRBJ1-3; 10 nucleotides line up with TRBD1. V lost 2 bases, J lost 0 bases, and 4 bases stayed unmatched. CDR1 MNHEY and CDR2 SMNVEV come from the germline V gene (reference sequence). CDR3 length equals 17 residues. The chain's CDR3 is CASSLRGTGVSGNTIYF. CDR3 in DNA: TGTGCCAGCAGTTTACGAGGGACAGGGGTCTCTGGAAACACCATATATTTT.

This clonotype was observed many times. The CDR3 reads CASSFWGGAPDTQYF. In DNA form, the CDR3 reads TGTGCCAGCAGCTTCTGGGGGGGGGCCCCAGATACGCAGTATTTT. V usage is TRBV11-2 and J usage is TRBJ2-3; the D gene is possibly TRBD2 (7 bases). This CDR3 spans 15 amino acids. V dropped 3 bases and J dropped 4 bases, with 14 bases sitting between them. Germline V gene lookup returns CDR1 SGHAT and CDR2 FQNNGV.

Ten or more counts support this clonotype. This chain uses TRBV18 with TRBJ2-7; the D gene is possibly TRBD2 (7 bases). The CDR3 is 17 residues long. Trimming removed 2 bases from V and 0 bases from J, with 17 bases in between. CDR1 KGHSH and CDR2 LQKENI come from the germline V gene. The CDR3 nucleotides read TGTGCCAGCTCACCATCGACGGGGGGCCAAAGCTCCTACGAGCAGTACTTC. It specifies CASSPSTGGQSSYEQYF.

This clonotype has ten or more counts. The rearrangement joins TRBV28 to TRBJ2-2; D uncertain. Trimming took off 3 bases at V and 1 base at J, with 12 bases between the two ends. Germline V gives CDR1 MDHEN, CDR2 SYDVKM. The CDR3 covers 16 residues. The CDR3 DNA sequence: TGTGCCAGCAGTTTTCAATCCCGAGAGAACACCGGGGAGCTGTTTTTT. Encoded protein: CASSFQSRENTGELFF. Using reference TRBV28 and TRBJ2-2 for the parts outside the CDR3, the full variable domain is DVKVTQSSRYLVKRTGEKVFLECVQDMDHENMFWYRQDPGLGLRLIYFSYDVKMKEKGDIPEGYSVSREKKERFSLILESASTNQTSMYLCASSFQSRENTGELFFGEGSRLTVL.

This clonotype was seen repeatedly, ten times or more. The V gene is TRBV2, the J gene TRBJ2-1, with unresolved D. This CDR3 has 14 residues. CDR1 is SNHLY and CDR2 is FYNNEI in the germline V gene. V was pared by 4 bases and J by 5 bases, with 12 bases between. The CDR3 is CASSVGRFDNEQFF. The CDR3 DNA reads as TGTGCCAGCAGTGTAGGGCGCTTCGACAATGAGCAGTTCTTC.

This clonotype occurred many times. The CDR3 is CASSLSGYGTGELFF. In DNA form, the CDR3 reads TGTGCCAGCAGTTTATCAGGGTACGGCACCGGGGAGCTGTTTTTT. The V and J genes are TRBV27 and TRBJ2-2; D gene uncertain. The CDR3 is made up of 15 amino acids. Germline V gene lookup returns CDR1 MNHEY and CDR2 SMNVEV (reference sequence). The V end was cut by 0 bases, the J end by 4 bases, with 9 bases between.

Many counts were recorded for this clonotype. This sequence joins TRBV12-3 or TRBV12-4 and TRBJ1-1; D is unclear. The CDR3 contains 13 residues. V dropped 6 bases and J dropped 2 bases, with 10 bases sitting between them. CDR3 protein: CASSPGANTEAFF. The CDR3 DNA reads TGTGCCAGCAGCCCGGGAGCTAACACTGAAGCTTTCTTT.

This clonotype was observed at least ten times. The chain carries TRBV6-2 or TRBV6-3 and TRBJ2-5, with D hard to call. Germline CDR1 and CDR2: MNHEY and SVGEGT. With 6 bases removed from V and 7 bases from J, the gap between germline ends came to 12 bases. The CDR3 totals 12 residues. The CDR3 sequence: CASSNDGGTQYF. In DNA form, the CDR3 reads TGTGCCAGCAGCAACGACGGTGGGACCCAGTACTTC.

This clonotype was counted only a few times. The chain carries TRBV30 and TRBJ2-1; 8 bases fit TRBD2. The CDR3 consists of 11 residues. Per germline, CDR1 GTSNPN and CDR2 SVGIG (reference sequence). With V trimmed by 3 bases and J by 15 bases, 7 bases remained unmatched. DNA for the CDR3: TGTGCCTGGAGGAGAAGCGGGGGTGTGTTCTTC. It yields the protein CAWRRSGGVFF.

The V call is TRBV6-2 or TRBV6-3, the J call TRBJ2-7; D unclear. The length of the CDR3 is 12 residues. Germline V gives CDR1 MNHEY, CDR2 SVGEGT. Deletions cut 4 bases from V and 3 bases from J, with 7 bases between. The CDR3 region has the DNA TGTGCCAGCAGTTGGTTAGGCTACGAGCAGTACTTC. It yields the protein CASSWLGYEQYF.

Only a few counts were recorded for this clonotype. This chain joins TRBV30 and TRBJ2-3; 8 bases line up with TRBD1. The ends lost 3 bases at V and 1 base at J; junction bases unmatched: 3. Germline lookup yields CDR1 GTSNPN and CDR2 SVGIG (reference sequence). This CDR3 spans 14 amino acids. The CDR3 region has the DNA TGTGCCTGGAGCGTACAGGGGGGCACAGATACGCAGTATTTT. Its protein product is CAWSVQGGTDTQYF. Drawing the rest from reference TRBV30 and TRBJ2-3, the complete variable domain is SQTIHQWPATLVQPVGSPLSLECTVEGTSNPNLYWYRQAAGRGLQLLFYSVGIGQISSEVPQNLSASRPQDRQFILSSKKLLLSDSGFYLCAWSVQGGTDTQYFGPGTRLTVL.

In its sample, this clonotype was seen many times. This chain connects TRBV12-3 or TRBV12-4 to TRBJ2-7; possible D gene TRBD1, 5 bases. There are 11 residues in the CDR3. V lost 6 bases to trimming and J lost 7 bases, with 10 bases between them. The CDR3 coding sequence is TGTGCCAGCAGCCCTGACAGAGAGCAGTACTTC. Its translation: CASSPDREQYF.

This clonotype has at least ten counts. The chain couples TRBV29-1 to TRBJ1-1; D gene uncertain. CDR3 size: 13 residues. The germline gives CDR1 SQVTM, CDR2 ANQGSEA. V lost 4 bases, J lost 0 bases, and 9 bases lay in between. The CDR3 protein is CSVVWGLNTEAFF. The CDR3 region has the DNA TGCAGCGTTGTGTGGGGTTTGAACACTGAAGCTTTCTTT.

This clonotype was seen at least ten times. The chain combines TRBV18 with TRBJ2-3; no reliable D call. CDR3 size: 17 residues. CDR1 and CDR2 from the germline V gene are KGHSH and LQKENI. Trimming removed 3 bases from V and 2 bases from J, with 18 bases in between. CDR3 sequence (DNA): TGTGCCAGCTCACCCTCAGGACGCGAATCGCCCACAGATACGCAGTATTTT. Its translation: CASSPSGRESPTDTQYF.

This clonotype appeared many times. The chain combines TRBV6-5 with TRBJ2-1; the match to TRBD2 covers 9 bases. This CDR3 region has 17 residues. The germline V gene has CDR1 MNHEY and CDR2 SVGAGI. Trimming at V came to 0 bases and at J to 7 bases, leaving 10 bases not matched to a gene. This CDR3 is CASSYSASSGGMNEQFF. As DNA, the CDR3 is TGTGCCAGCAGTTACTCCGCCTCCAGCGGGGGGATGAATGAGCAGTTCTTC.

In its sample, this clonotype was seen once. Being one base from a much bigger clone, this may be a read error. CDR3 coding DNA: TGCGCCAGCAGCCAAGATCTGCAAAGGGGCAGGAGTCGGTACGAGCAGTACTTC. Translated, it gives CASSQDLQRGRSRYEQYF. The chain employs TRBV4-3 and TRBJ2-7; tentatively, D is TRBD1 (5 bases). The germline V gene has CDR1 LGHNA and CDR2 YSLEER. Between the trimmed V and J ends, which lost 0 bases and 4 bases, there was a span of 22 bases. The CDR3 loop spans 18 amino acids.

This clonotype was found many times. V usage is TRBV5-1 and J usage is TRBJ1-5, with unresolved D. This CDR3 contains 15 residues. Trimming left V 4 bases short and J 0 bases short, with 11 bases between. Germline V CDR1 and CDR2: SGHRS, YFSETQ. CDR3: CASSPDGSSNQPQHF. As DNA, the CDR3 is TGCGCCAGCAGCCCGGACGGATCTAGCAATCAGCCCCAGCATTTT.

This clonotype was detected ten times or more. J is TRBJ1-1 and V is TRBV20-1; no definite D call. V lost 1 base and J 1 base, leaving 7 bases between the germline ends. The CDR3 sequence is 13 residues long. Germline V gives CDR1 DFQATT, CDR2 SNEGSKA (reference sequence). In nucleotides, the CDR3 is TGCAGTGCTAGAGCGCGGGAGAACACTGAAGCTTTCTTT. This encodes CSARARENTEAFF.

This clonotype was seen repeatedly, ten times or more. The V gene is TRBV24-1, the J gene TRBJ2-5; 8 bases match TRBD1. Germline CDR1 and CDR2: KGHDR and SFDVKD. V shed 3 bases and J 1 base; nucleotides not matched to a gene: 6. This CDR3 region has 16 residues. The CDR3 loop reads CATSDPGTGVQETQYF. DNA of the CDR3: TGTGCCACCAGTGATCCCGGGACAGGCGTCCAAGAGACCCAGTACTTC.

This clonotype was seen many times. The CDR3 reads CATSRDGLAGGWTDTQYF. CDR3 DNA sequence: TGTGCCACCAGCAGAGATGGACTAGCGGGGGGTTGGACAGATACGCAGTATTTT. J is TRBJ2-3 and V is TRBV15, with 14 bases matching TRBD2. The CDR3 sequence is 18 residues long. The germline V gene encodes CDR1 LNHNV and CDR2 YYDKDF (reference sequence). Trimming took 0 bases from V and 3 from J; bases not matched to a gene: 5.